The next 25 T cell receptor beta chains were all read from a single sample in a study of human CD8 memory T cell subsets. A UMI-labeled 5' RACE approach was the method that produced the TCR beta libraries. TCRdb re-called the 5' RACE reads and gives one entry per CDR3 protein, without DNA. Reported are about 5,500 distinct CDR3 sequences; the ten largest clones contain approximately 19%. Sequenced: CD8+ T cells from PBMCs. Receptor source: a human donor in good health.

The rearrangement uses TRBV9 and TRBJ2-2. The CDR3 runs 14 residues. Per germline, CDR1 SGDLS and CDR2 YYNGEE. Here the CDR3 reads CASSQAGNTGELFF.

The chain recombines TRBV6-6 with TRBJ2-2; no DNA is available, so the TRBD1 call from TCRdb remains unchecked. CDR3 size: 13 residues. CDR1 is MNHNY, CDR2 SVGAGI, per germline (reference sequence). CDR3 sequence reads: CASLGPNTGELFF.

This clonotype is called medium-sized based on its frequency. The chain is built from TRBV5-1 and TRBJ2-5; TCRdb outputs TRBD2, but without DNA this stays unchecked. CDR1 and CDR2 (germline): SGHRS, YFSETQ. The CDR3 is 13 residues long. CDR3 residues: CASSLSRRETQYF.

The chain combines TRBV28 with TRBJ1-2. Germline V gene sequence: CDR1 MDHEN, CDR2 SYDVKM. CDR3 length equals 11 residues. The chain's CDR3 is CASSFTDGYTF.

The rearrangement joins TRBV5-1 to TRBJ1-1. CDR3 length equals 15 residues. CDR1 SGHRS and CDR2 YFSETQ come from the germline V gene. The CDR3 sequence is CASSLAGGERTEAFF.

CDR3: CASSPSGSYNEQFF. V usage is TRBV9 and J usage is TRBJ2-1; there is no DNA to check the TCRdb D call of TRBD2. The CDR3 has 14 residues. CDR1 SGDLS and CDR2 YYNGEE come from the germline V gene.

V gene TRBV6-6 combines with J gene TRBJ2-1; TCRdb proposes TRBD1, but this gene call is untestable without DNA. The CDR3 contains 12 residues. The germline CDR1 and CDR2 sequences are MNHNY and SVGAGI (reference sequence). The CDR3 reads CASGRFYNEQFF.

By frequency, this clonotype registers medium-sized. This CDR3 is CASSALNRADYNEQFF. The chain couples TRBV9 to TRBJ2-1; TCRdb's D call of TRBD1 is untestable without DNA. The CDR3 is 16 residues long. Per germline, CDR1 SGDLS and CDR2 YYNGEE.

The CDR3 spells CSAPGTGEGNTIYF. The chain is built from TRBV20-1 and TRBJ1-3; TCRdb calls TRBD1, which cannot be checked without DNA. The CDR3 sequence is 14 residues long. CDR1 and CDR2 (germline): DFQATT, SNEGSKA (reference sequence).

J is TRBJ2-2 and V is TRBV19; TCRdb's D gene call, TRBD1, goes unchecked for lack of DNA. The CDR3 totals 16 residues. The germline CDR1 and CDR2 sequences are LNHDA and SQIVND (reference sequence). This chain's CDR3 is CASSLAGAPGTGELFF.

The genes are TRBV28 and TRBJ2-7; TCRdb designates TRBD1, a call that cannot be tested without DNA. Germline V CDR1 and CDR2: MDHEN, SYDVKM. The CDR3 has 16 residues. This CDR3 reads CASSYLAGQVSYEQYF.

The chain links TRBV27 to TRBJ1-2; lacking DNA, the TRBD1 call made by TCRdb goes unchecked. Germline values: CDR1 MNHEY, CDR2 SMNVEV (reference sequence). This CDR3 region has 16 residues. CDR3 residues: CASSSLLTGVDYGYTF.

Its frequency marks this clonotype as medium-sized. This chain joins TRBV29-1 and TRBJ1-2; the TRBD1 assignment by TCRdb is unverifiable without DNA. This CDR3 contains 14 residues. The germline gives CDR1 SQVTM, CDR2 ANQGSEA. The CDR3 loop reads CSVPAGTGGDGYTF.

The gene calls are TRBV12-3 or TRBV12-4 and TRBJ1-6; TCRdb's D gene call, TRBD1, goes unchecked for lack of DNA. The CDR3 extends over 14 amino acids. The CDR3 sequence is CASRETGINSPLHF.

This sequence joins TRBV14 and TRBJ1-1; without DNA, the TCRdb call of TRBD1 cannot be checked. The CDR3 runs to 14 residues. From germline, CDR1 is SGHDN and CDR2 FVKESK. The CDR3 reads CASSPWTGSTEAFF.

The chain is built from TRBV15 and TRBJ1-3; the D call from TCRdb, TRBD1, cannot be confirmed without DNA. CDR3 length: 14 amino acids. Germline V gives CDR1 LNHNV, CDR2 YYDKDF (reference sequence). The CDR3 loop is CATSGTPSGNTIYF.

The CDR3 reads CAIRGPRTVSGNTIYF. V gene TRBV10-3 combines with J gene TRBJ1-3; TCRdb picks TRBD1, but there is no DNA to check that call. Per the germline V gene, CDR1 is ENHRY and CDR2 is SYGVKD. This CDR3 region has 16 residues.

The CDR3 loop is CAWSTPGGGQNEQFF. The J gene is TRBJ2-1, the V gene TRBV30; the D gene TCRdb calls, TRBD1, cannot be checked with no DNA. Germline CDR1 GTSNPN, CDR2 SVGIG (reference sequence). This CDR3 region has 15 residues.

The chain carries TRBV7-9 and TRBJ2-1; TCRdb lists TRBD1, though no DNA is available to test this call. Germline assignment: CDR1 SEHNR and CDR2 FQNEAQ (reference sequence). CDR3 size: 15 residues. The CDR3 loop is CASSLELLGDNEQFF. Supplemented by reference TRBV7-9 and TRBJ2-1, the full variable domain reads DTGVSQNPRHKITKRGQNVTFRCDPISEHNRLYWYRQTLGQGPEFLTYFQNEAQLEKSRLLSDRFSAERPKGSFSTLEIQRTEQGDSAMYLCASSLELLGDNEQFFGPGTRLTVL.

The CDR3 loop reads CASSPDQTASYEQYF. The chain combines TRBV18 with TRBJ2-7. Germline CDR1 is KGHSH and CDR2 is LQKENI. This CDR3 comprises 15 residues.

The chain joins TRBV7-8 to TRBJ2-7; the D call of TRBD1 rests on TCRdb alone, since no DNA is present to check it. The CDR3 extends over 15 amino acids. Germline V gene lookup returns CDR1 SGHVS and CDR2 FQNEAQ. The CDR3 sequence is CASSLGEDRYHEQYF.

The chain's CDR3 is CASSSYLRGEKLFF. The rearrangement joins TRBV19 to TRBJ1-4. CDR3 length: 14 residues. Germline V gene data show CDR1 as LNHDA and CDR2 as SQIVND (reference sequence).

CDR3: CASSDSGGPHEQYF. The chain links TRBV5-4 to TRBJ2-7; the TCRdb call, TRBD2, lacks DNA for checking. This CDR3 is 14 amino acids long. Germline V lookup: CDR1 SGHNT, CDR2 YYREEE (reference sequence).

By frequency, this clonotype registers medium-sized. The chain uses TRBV7-9 and TRBJ1-1. The CDR3 has 13 residues. The germline gives CDR1 SEHNR, CDR2 FQNEAQ (reference sequence). CDR3 sequence reads: CASSADQNTEAFF.

The chain uses TRBV5-1 and TRBJ2-7; TCRdb indicates TRBD1, and absent DNA this call remains unverified. This CDR3 is 14 amino acids long. Germline assignment: CDR1 SGHRS and CDR2 YFSETQ. The CDR3 region is CASSPGLDSYEQYF.